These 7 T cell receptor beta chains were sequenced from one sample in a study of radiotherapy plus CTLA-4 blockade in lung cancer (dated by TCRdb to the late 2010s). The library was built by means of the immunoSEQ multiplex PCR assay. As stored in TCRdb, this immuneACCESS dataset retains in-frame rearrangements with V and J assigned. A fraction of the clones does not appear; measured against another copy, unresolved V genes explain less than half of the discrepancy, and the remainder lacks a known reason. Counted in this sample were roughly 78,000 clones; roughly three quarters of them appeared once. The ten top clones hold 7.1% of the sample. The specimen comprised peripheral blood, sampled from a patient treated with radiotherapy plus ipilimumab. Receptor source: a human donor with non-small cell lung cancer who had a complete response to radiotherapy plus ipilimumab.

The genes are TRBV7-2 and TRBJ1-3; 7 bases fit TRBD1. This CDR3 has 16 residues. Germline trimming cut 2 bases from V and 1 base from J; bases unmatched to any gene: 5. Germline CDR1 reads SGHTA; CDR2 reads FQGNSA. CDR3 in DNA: TGTGCCAGCAGCTTACTCGACAGGGATTCTGGAAACACCATATATTTT. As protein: CASSLLDRDSGNTIYF.

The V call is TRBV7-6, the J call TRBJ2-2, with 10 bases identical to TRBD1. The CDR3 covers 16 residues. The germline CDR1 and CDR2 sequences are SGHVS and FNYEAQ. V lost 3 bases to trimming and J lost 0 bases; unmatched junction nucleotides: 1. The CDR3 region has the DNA TGTGCCAGCAGCTTGGACAGGGGGGCGAACACCGGGGAGCTGTTTTTT. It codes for CASSLDRGANTGELFF.

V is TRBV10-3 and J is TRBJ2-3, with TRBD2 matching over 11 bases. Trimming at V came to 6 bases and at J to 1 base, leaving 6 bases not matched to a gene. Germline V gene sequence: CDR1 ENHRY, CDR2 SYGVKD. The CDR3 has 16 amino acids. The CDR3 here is CAISPGTSGRTDTQYF. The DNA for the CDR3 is TGTGCCATCAGCCCCGGGACTAGCGGACGCACAGATACGCAGTATTTT.

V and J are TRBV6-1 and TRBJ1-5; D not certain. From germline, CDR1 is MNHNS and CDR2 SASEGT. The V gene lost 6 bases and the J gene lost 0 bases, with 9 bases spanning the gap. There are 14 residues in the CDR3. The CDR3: CASRRRDSNQPQHF. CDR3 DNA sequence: TGTGCCAGCAGGAGGAGGGATAGCAATCAGCCCCAGCATTTT.

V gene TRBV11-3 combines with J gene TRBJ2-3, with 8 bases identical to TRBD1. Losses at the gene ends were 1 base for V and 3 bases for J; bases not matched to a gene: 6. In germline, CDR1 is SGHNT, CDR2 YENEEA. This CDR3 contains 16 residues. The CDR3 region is CASSLAQGVGTDTQYF. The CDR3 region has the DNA TGTGCCAGCAGCTTAGCACAGGGGGTAGGAACAGATACGCAGTATTTT.

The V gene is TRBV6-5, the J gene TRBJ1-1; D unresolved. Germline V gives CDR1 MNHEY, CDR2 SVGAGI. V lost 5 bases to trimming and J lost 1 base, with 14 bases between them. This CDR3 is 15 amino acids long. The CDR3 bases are TGTGCCAGCAGTCTCGGAAGTCTTGGGAACACTGAAGCTTTCTTT. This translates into CASSLGSLGNTEAFF.

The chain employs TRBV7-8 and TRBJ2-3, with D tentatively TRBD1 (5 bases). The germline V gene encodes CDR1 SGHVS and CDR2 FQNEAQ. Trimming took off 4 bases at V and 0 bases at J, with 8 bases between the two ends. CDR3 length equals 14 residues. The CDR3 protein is CASSSRQSTDTQYF. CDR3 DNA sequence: TGTGCCAGCAGCTCGAGACAGAGCACAGATACGCAGTATTTT.